This T cell receptor beta chain was documented in a study of CD8+ T cells in alopecia areata. Study-level background: Affected scalp percentage determined the severity score of treated patients. Study-level findings and limits: Throughout tofacitinib, many expanded lesional clones continued to persist in scalp and blood.

Sample treatment: oral pan-JAK inhibitor, 5-10 mg twice daily. The trim removed 6 bases at V and 4 bases at J, leaving 5 bases unmatched. Germline V gene sequence: CDR1 SEHNR, CDR2 FQNEAQ (reference sequence). The CDR3 is 14 amino acids. Turning to this clone: Its antigen is not identified.

Once RNA had been extracted, it was reverse transcribed into cDNA to act as the sequencing template. Sequenced by immunoSEQ multiplex PCR; TCRdb stores in-frame clones only, minus some. In the table there are about 74,000 clones, approximately 28% of which are singletons. Sequencing was performed on CD8+ T cells sorted from blood, taken at week 4, from a patient treated with tofacitinib. This chain uses TRBV7-9 with TRBJ2-2, with 7 bases that match TRBD1. The source is a human donor with alopecia areata. This chain's CDR3 is CASSMTGPTGELFF. The DNA of the CDR3 is TGTGCCAGCAGTATGACAGGGCCCACCGGGGAGCTGTTTTTT.